One sample yielded the 18 T cell receptor beta chains listed below, sequenced in a study of T cell changes during pregnancy in multiple sclerosis. Method: immunoSEQ multiplex PCR; TCRdb's copy keeps in-frame clones and lacks some. This table holds some 53,000 clones, roughly 92% found once. The source material was CD4+ T cells from peripheral blood mononuclear cells, sampled in the third trimester of pregnancy. The source of these receptors is a female donor with multiple sclerosis, enrolled in a pregnancy study.

The rearrangement joins TRBV10-3 to TRBJ2-3; the match to TRBD2 covers 12 bases. V shed 6 bases and J 4 bases; nucleotides not matched to a gene: 5. The V gene's germline CDR1 is ENHRY and CDR2 SYGVKD. The CDR3 is made up of 15 amino acids. The CDR3 loop is CAISVTSGSPDTQYF. The CDR3 coding sequence is TGTGCCATCAGCGTGACTAGCGGGAGCCCAGATACGCAGTATTTT.

V gene TRBV4-1 combines with J gene TRBJ2-3, with 10 bases identical to TRBD2. The CDR3 covers 15 residues. Germline V lookup: CDR1 MGHRA, CDR2 YSYEKL. V gave up 3 bases and J gave up 3 bases; unmatched junction bases: 3. Here the CDR3 DNA reads TGCGCCAGCAGCCAGGGACTAGCGAATACAGATACGCAGTATTTT. It codes for CASSQGLANTDTQYF.

The gene calls are TRBV19 and TRBJ2-1; no firm D call. The CDR3 has 14 amino acids. The germline V gene encodes CDR1 LNHDA and CDR2 SQIVND (reference sequence). Trimming stripped 0 bases from V and 10 bases from J, with 13 bases between. CDR3 protein: CASSIDRLGQEQFF. The CDR3 DNA is TGTGCCAGTAGTATAGACAGGTTAGGCCAGGAGCAGTTCTTC.

This clone was seen just once. CDR3 protein: CASSRGLTGNTIYF. CDR3 nucleotide sequence: TGTGCCAGCAGTAGGGGGCTAACTGGAAACACCATATATTTT. The chain uses TRBV2 and TRBJ1-3; TRBD1 agrees at 7 bases. Germline-derived CDR1 and CDR2 are SNHLY and FYNNEI. The CDR3 has 14 residues. The V and J ends lost 5 bases and 2 bases, in that order; junction bases with no gene match: 3.

V usage is TRBV9 and J usage is TRBJ2-5, with 12 bases identical to TRBD2. J gave up 5 bases and V 5 bases, and 10 bases lay outside the gene matches. The CDR3 covers 16 residues. Germline loops: CDR1 SGDLS, CDR2 YYNGEE. DNA of the CDR3: TGTGCCAGCAGTTCGCTTTGGACTAGCGGGGTGGAGACCCAGTACTTC. As protein: CASSSLWTSGVETQYF.

The chain joins TRBV7-3 to TRBJ2-3; 7 nucleotides line up with TRBD1. The J segment lost 4 bases and the V segment lost 6 bases, leaving 7 bases of the junction unmatched. The CDR3 contains 14 residues. Germline lookup yields CDR1 SGHTA and CDR2 FQGTGA. CDR3 in DNA: TGTGCCAGCAGTTTACAGGGGAATGCAGATACGCAGTATTTT. Protein: CASSLQGNADTQYF.

This clone was counted a single time. The chain combines TRBV27 with TRBJ2-3, with a tentative D call TRBD1 (5 bases). This CDR3 has 14 residues. Trimming pared 6 bases from V and 0 bases from J, leaving 10 bases between. From germline, CDR1 is MNHEY and CDR2 SMNVEV (reference sequence). The CDR3 here is CASRKRQSTDTQYF. The DNA for the CDR3 is TGTGCCAGCAGGAAGCGACAGAGCACAGATACGCAGTATTTT.

The genes are TRBV9 and TRBJ2-1, with 8 bases fitting TRBD1. CDR3 length: 16 residues. Losses at the gene ends were 3 bases for V and 7 bases for J; bases not matched to a gene: 12. Germline V gene data show CDR1 as SGDLS and CDR2 as YYNGEE. CDR3 in DNA: TGTGCCAGCAGCGATTCAGGGGGCTGGGGTGGTAATGAGCAGTTCTTC. Residues: CASSDSGGWGGNEQFF.

This chain connects TRBV7-9 to TRBJ2-1; TRBD2 aligns across 8 bases. Germline V lookup: CDR1 SEHNR, CDR2 FQNEAQ (reference sequence). This CDR3 has 15 amino acids. V shed 8 bases, J shed 7 bases, and the junction held 13 bases outside the gene matches. The CDR3 DNA sequence: TGTGCCAGCCTTCGGAGTAGCGGGGACCATAATGAGCAGTTCTTC. It translates to CASLRSSGDHNEQFF. Full variable domain (rest looked up from reference TRBV7-9 and TRBJ2-1): DTGVSQNPRHKITKRGQNVTFRCDPISEHNRLYWYRQTLGQGPEFLTYFQNEAQLEKSRLLSDRFSAERPKGSFSTLEIQRTEQGDSAMYLCASLRSSGDHNEQFFGPGTRLTVL.

This sequence joins TRBV2 and TRBJ2-7; 8 positions agree with TRBD1. The V gene end was trimmed by 6 bases and the J gene end by 3 bases; junction bases not matched to a gene: 10. The CDR3 length is 15 residues. Germline lookup yields CDR1 SNHLY and CDR2 FYNNEI. In nucleotides, the CDR3 is TGTGCCAGCAGGATACAGGGGGGTATAAGCTACGAGCAGTACTTC. Translating it yields CASRIQGGISYEQYF. Variable domain in full (rest from reference TRBV2 and TRBJ2-7): EPEVTQTPSHQVTQMGQEVILRCVPISNHLYFYWYRQILGQKVEFLVSFYNNEISEKSEIFDDQFSVERPDGSNFTLKIRSTKLEDSAMYFCASRIQGGISYEQYFGPGTRLTVT.

The chain links TRBV4-1 to TRBJ2-3, with 9 bases lining up with TRBD2. This CDR3 has 15 amino acids. The germline CDR1 and CDR2 sequences are MGHRA and YSYEKL. V gave up 3 bases and J gave up 5 bases; unmatched junction bases: 6. The CDR3 spells CASSHPGLARDTQYF. CDR3 in DNA: TGCGCCAGCAGCCATCCGGGACTAGCCAGAGATACGCAGTATTTT.

This rearrangement joins TRBV5-1 to TRBJ2-7, with TRBD2 matching over 8 bases. Germline CDR1 is SGHRS and CDR2 is YFSETQ. V trimming: 2 bases; J trimming: 0 bases; junction bases outside the gene matches: 1. CDR3 size: 14 residues. The CDR3 sequence is CASSLSGSSYEQYF. CDR3 bases: TGCGCCAGCAGCTTAAGCGGGAGCTCCTACGAGCAGTACTTC.

The chain carries TRBV10-3 and TRBJ2-4, with TRBD2 identical over 7 bases. The CDR3 is made up of 18 amino acids. Germline V lookup: CDR1 ENHRY, CDR2 SYGVKD. The V gene end was trimmed by 3 bases and the J gene end by 0 bases; junction bases not matched to a gene: 11. The CDR3, as DNA: TGTGCCATCAGTGATCCCTCGAGAAGCGGGGAAGCCAAAAACATTCAGTACTTC. This translates into CAISDPSRSGEAKNIQYF.

The rearrangement links TRBV30 to TRBJ2-3; D is undetermined. The V end lost 5 bases, the J end lost 6 bases, and 9 bases lay between the germline ends. This CDR3 has 11 residues. Germline V CDR1 and CDR2: GTSNPN, SVGIG (reference sequence). CDR3: CAWDTLDTQYF. CDR3 nucleotides: TGTGCCTGGGACACACTGGATACGCAGTATTTT.

The chain combines TRBV6-4 with TRBJ2-1; tentatively, D is TRBD1 (6 bases). The germline V and J ends were trimmed by 2 bases and 8 bases, with 16 bases remaining between them. The length of the CDR3 is 15 residues. The germline gives CDR1 MRHNA, CDR2 SNTAGT. CDR3 coding DNA: TGTGCCAGCAGTGACCGGGGCAGGGGTAGGGATGAGCAGTTCTTC. This codes for CASSDRGRGRDEQFF.

The V call is TRBV18, the J call TRBJ1-1; D possibly corresponds to TRBD1 (5 bases). V lost 2 bases to trimming and J lost 1 base, with 14 bases between them. The germline gives CDR1 KGHSH, CDR2 LQKENI. The CDR3 is made up of 16 amino acids. CDR3 nucleotides: TGTGCCAGCTCACCAATCAACCCAAGGGGGAACACTGAAGCTTTCTTT. Protein: CASSPINPRGNTEAFF.

The rearrangement uses TRBV2 and TRBJ2-5; 8 bases agree with TRBD2. The germline gives CDR1 SNHLY, CDR2 FYNNEI. CDR3 length: 15 amino acids. Trimming at V came to 4 bases and at J to 5 bases, leaving 9 bases not matched to a gene. In DNA form, the CDR3 reads TGTGCCAGCAGTGCGGGGGGGCCACGGGGTGAGACCCAGTACTTC. This sequence encodes CASSAGGPRGETQYF.

The rearrangement joins TRBV5-4 to TRBJ2-7, with 8 bases that match TRBD1. CDR3 length equals 15 residues. Trimming removed 4 bases from V and 3 bases from J; junction bases left unmatched: 9. In germline, CDR1 is SGHNT, CDR2 YYREEE (reference sequence). The CDR3 here is CASSPGAGGSYEQYF. Written as DNA, the CDR3 is TGTGCCAGCAGCCCCGGGGCAGGGGGCAGCTACGAGCAGTACTTC.